The T cell receptor beta chain under discussion was sequenced for a study of STAT5B mutations in CD4+ large granular lymphocyte leukemia (dated by TCRdb to 2021 to 2024). Looking at the study overall: Among the healthy controls, the CDR3 'QG' motif was associated with a particular HLA allele. TCRbeta repertoires of CD4+ T-cell large granular lymphocyte leukemia patients were compared with those of healthy blood donors. Flow cytometry on FACSCanto II or FACSVerse confirmed that purified fractions exceeded 95% purity among lymphocytes.

The immunoSEQ assay at survey resolution was used to sequence TCRbeta rearrangements from genomic DNA. The published analysis was carried out like this. In the TCR sequencing data, the lowest productive clonotype frequency that could be detected was 2.59 x 10-5. Only productive TCRbeta rearrangements, meaning sequences that were complete and in-frame, were kept for the analyses. Sample clonality was computed as Simpson clonality in the immunoSEQ Analyzer version 3.0. Clones were grouped by frequency into very rare, small, medium, large (1-20%) or hyperexpanded (>20%) categories. Generation probabilities were estimated with OLGA 1.2.3, V-gene circos plots were made with VDJtools, specificities were looked up in VDJdb, and CDR3 motifs were identified with GLIPH. In TCRdb, the immuneACCESS table is reduced to in-frame sequences with V and J assigned. These tables do not hold every clone; where another copy was compared, an unresolved V gene accounts for under half, and the others remain unexplained. That table gives V, J and clone size, and the DNA gave D and trimming. The sample contains 45,000 or so clones, approximately 86% of them found a single time. The ten largest account for 2.6% of the sample.

V loses 8 bases of germline sequence and J loses 2 bases, and the interval between the two ends is 22 bases. From cysteine to phenylalanine, the CDR3 is 16 amino acids long. The CDR3 DNA has 48 bases and is translated from base 1. The germline V gene (reference sequence) gives CDR1 as LNHNV and CDR2 as YYDKDF. With regard to this clone: What this receptor recognizes is not known. Base qualities are missing; no much larger clone stands one base away.

Buffy coats from around 37 blood donors, supplied by the Finnish Red Cross blood service, were used as healthy controls. All TCR-sequenced material derived from peripheral blood: patient blood samples and healthy donor buffy coats. Ficoll-Hypaque gradient centrifugation was used to isolate peripheral blood mononuclear cells. CD4+ cells were purified magnetically from the buffy coats of healthy controls. The Gentra Puregene Cell and Tissue kit was used for genomic DNA extraction, and quantification was performed on a Qubit 2.0 fluorometer. Study-wide findings and limitations: The data were not HLA-matched, and the relatively small sample size could explain the higher clonality seen in CD4+ compared with CD8+ T-LGLL. Enrichment of TRBV06-family usage was observed among the top patient clones (8/27) relative to healthy controls (2/35). Each patient's main leukemic clonotypes were private, but roughly a quarter of these clonotypes showed up at low frequency in the non-leukemic repertoires of other patients. Compared with healthy CD4+ repertoires, CD4-sorted patient repertoires appeared more clonal, and this difference remained even after the putative leukemic clones were removed.

This receptor was taken from a human donor in good health. The sequencing sample was made of CD4+ T cells from blood buffy coats. The rearrangement combines TRBV15 with TRBJ2-7, and the D gene may be TRBD1, 6 bases matching. The CDR3 protein: CATGFGGQDGAYEQYF. The sequence in DNA is TGTGCCACCGGCTTTGGGGGCCAGGACGGGGCCTACGAGCAGTACTTC. With all but the CDR3 taken from the reference TRBV15 and TRBJ2-7 genes, the full variable domain is: DAMVIQNPRYQVTQFGKPVTLSCSQTLNHNVMYWYQQKSSQAPKLLFHYYDKDFNNEADTPDNFQSRRPNTSFCFLDIRSPGLGDTAMYLCATGFGGQDGAYEQYFGPGTRLTVT.